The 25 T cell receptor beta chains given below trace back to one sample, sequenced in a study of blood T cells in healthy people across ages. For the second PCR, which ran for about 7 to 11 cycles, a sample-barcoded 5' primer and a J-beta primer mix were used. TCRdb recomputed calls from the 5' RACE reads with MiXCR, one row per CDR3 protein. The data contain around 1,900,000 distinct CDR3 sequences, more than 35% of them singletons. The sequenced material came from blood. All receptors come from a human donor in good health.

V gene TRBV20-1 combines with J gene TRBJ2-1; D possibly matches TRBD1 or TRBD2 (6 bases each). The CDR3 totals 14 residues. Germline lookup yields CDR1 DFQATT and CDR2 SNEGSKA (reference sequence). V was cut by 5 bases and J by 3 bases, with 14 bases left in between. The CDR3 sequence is CSAYIGGNYNEQFF. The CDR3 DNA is TGCAGTGCTTATATAGGGGGGAACTACAATGAGCAGTTCTTC.

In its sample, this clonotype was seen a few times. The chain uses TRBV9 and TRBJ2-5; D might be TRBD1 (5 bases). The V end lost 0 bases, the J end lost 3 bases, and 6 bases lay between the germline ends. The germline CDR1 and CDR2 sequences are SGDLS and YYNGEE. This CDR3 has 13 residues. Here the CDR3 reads CASSVEGKETQYF. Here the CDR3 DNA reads TGTGCCAGCAGCGTAGAGGGGAAAGAGACCCAGTACTTC.

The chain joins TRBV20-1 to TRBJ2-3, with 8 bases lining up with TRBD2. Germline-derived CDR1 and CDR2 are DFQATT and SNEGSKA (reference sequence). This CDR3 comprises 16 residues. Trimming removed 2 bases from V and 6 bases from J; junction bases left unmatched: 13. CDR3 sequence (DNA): TGCAGTGCTAGAAACCCCCGTAGCGGGGTAACGGATACGCAGTATTTT. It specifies CSARNPRSGVTDTQYF.

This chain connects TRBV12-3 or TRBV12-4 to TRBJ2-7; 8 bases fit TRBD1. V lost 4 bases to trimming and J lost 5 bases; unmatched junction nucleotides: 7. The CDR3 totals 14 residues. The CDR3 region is CASSWTGYGHEQYF. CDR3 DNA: TGTGCCAGCAGTTGGACAGGGTACGGACACGAGCAGTACTTC.

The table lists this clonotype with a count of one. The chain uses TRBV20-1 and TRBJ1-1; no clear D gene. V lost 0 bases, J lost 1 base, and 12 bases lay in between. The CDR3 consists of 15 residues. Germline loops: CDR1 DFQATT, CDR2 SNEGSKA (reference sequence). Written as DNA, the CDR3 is TGCAGTGCTAGAGATACCGGACGGCCGAACACTGAAGCTTTCTTT. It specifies CSARDTGRPNTEAFF.

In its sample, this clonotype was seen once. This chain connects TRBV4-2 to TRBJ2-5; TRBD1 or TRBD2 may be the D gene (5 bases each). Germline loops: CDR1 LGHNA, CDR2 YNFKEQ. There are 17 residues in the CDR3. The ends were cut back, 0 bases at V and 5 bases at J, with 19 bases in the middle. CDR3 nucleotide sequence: TGTGCCAGCAGCCAAGATCAAGGGTTTACTCGGGGCGAGACCCAGTACTTC. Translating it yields CASSQDQGFTRGETQYF.

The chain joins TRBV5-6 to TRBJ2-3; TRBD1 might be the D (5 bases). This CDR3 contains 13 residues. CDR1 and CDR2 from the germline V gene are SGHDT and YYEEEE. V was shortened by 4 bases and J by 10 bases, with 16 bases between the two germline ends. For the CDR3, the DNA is TGTGCCAGCAGCCCAGGACAAATTCATCCGCAGTATTTT. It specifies CASSPGQIHPQYF.

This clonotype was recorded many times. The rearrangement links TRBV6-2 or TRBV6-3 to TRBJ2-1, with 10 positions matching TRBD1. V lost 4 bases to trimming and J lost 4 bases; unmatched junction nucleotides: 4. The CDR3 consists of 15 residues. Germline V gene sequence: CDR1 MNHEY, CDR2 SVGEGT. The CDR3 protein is CASSSGTGDYNEQFF. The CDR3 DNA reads TGTGCCAGCAGTTCGGGGACAGGGGATTACAATGAGCAGTTCTTC.

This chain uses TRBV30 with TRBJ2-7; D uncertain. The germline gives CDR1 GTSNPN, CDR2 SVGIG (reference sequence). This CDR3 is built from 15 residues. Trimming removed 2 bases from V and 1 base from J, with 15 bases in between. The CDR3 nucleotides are TGTGCCTGGAGTCCCTTAGGTGGGGAATCCTACGAGCAGTACTTC. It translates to CAWSPLGGESYEQYF.

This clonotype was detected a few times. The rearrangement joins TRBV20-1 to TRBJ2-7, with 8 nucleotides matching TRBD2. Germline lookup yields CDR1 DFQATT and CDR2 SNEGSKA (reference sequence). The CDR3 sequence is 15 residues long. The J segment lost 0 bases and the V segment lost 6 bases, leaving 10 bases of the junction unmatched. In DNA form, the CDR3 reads TGCAGTGCCTCTATACTAGCGGACGACTCCTACGAGCAGTACTTC. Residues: CSASILADDSYEQYF.

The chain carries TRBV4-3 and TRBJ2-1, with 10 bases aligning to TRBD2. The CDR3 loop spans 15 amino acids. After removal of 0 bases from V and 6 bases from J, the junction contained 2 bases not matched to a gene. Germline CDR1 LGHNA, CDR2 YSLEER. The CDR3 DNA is TGCGCCAGCAGCCAAGATTTAGCGGGGGGCAATGAGCAGTTCTTC. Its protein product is CASSQDLAGGNEQFF.

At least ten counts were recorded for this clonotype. CDR3 nucleotide sequence: TGTGCCATCCCGTGGGGGGGTAAGACCTACGAGCAGTACTTC. It specifies CAIPWGGKTYEQYF. The chain is built from TRBV12-3 or TRBV12-4 and TRBJ2-7, with 7 bases aligning to TRBD2. V lost 10 bases and J lost 2; bases outside the gene matches: 11. The CDR3 runs to 14 residues.

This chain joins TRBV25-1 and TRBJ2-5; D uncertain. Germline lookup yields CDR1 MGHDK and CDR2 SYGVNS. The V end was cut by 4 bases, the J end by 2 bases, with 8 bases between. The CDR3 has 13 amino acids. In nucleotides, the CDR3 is TGTGCCAGCAGTGGCAGGCCGCAAGAGACCCAGTACTTC. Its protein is CASSGRPQETQYF.

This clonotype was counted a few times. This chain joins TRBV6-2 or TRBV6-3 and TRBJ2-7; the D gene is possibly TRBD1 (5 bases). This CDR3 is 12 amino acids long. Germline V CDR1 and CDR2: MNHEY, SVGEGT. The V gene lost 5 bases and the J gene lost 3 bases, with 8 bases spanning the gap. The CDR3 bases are TGTGCCAGCAGTGATACAGGCTACGAGCAGTACTTC. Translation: CASSDTGYEQYF.

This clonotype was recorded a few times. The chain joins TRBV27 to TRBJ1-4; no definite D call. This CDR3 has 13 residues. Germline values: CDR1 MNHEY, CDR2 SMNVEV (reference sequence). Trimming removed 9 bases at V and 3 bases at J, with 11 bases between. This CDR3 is CASITVSNEKLFF. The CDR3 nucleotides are TGTGCCAGTATCACAGTCTCTAATGAAAAACTGTTTTTT.

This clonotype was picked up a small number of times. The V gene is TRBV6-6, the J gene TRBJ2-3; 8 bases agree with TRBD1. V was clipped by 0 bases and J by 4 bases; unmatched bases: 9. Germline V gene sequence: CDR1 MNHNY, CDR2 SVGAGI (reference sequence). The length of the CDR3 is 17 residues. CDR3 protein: CASSYSARTGRADTQYF. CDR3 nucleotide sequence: TGTGCCAGCAGTTACTCGGCGCGGACAGGGCGTGCAGATACGCAGTATTTT.

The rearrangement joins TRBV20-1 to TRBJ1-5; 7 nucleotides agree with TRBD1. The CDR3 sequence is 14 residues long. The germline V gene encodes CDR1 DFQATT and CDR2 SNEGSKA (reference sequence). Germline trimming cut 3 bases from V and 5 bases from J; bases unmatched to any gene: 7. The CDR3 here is CSARGTDKYQPQHF. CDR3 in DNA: TGCAGTGCTAGGGGGACAGACAAATATCAGCCCCAGCATTTT.

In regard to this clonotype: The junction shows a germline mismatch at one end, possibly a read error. CDR3 DNA sequence: TGTGCCAGTAGCCAAGAGATGAGGGGATCGAGATATTTCTATGGCTACACCTTC. Its protein is CASSQEMRGSRYFYGYTF. The chain has TRBV3-1 and TRBJ1-2, with D perhaps matching TRBD1 (5 bases). Per the germline V gene, CDR1 is LGHDT and CDR2 is YNNKEL (reference sequence). The CDR3 runs to 18 residues.

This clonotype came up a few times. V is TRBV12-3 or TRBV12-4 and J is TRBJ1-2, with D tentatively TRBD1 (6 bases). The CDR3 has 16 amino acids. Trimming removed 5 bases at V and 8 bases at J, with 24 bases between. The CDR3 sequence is CASSPNLDPGVGGYTF. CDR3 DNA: TGTGCCAGCAGTCCTAATCTCGACCCAGGGGTAGGAGGCTACACCTTC.

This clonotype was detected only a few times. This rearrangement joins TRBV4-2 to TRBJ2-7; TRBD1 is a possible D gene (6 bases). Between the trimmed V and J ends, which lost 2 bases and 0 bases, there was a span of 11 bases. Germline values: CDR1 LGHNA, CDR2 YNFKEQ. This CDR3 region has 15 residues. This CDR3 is CASSQLGGFSYEQYF. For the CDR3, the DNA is TGTGCCAGCAGCCAATTAGGGGGTTTCTCCTACGAGCAGTACTTC.

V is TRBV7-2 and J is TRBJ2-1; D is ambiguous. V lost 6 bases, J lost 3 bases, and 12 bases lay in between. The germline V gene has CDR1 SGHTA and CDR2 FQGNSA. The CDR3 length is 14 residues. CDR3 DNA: TGTGCCAGCAGATCACCCACGGGCTACAATGAGCAGTTCTTC. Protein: CASRSPTGYNEQFF.

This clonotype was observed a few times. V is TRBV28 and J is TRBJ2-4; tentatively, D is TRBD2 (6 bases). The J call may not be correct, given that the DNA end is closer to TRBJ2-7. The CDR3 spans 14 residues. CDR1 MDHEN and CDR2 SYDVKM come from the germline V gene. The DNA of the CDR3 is TGTGCCAGCAGTCTCTCCATCCCCGGGGGCGAGCAGTACTTC. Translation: CASSLSIPGGEQYF.

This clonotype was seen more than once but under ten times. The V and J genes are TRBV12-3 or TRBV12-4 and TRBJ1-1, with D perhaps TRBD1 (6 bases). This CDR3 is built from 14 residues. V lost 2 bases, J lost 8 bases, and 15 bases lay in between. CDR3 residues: CASSLRLVGTEAFF. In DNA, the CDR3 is TGTGCCAGCAGTTTACGACTAGTCGGGACAGAAGCTTTCTTT.

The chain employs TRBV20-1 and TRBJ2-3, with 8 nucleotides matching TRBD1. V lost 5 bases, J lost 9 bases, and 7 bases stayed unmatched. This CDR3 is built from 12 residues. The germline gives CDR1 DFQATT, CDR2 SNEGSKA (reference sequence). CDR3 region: CSAYRGQVTQYF. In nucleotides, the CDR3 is TGCAGTGCTTACCGGGGACAGGTAACGCAGTATTTT.

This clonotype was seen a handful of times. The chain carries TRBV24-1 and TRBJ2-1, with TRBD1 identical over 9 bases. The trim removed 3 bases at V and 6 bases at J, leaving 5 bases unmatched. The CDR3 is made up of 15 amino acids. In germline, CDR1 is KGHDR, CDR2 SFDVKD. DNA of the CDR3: TGTGCCACCAGTGATCCCCGGGACAGGGTCAATGAGCAGTTCTTC. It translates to CATSDPRDRVNEQFF.